The 13 T cell receptor beta chains below all came from one sample that was sequenced in a study of shared clonotypes between healthy human individuals. Clones were sequenced by immunoSEQ multiplex PCR, and TCRdb holds only the in-frame ones, with some missing. The repertoire includes just over 2,000,000 clones, roughly 96% of them detected once, and 0.1% to 0.15% sits in the top ten. The sample taken for sequencing was naive CD4+ T cells sorted from blood. Subset: CD45RA+ positively selected. The receptors derive from a man aged 18 to 35 in good health.

This clone was seen a single time. V gene TRBV11-2 combines with J gene TRBJ1-1; no reliable D call. V lost 3 bases, J lost 4 bases, and 9 bases lay in between. From germline, CDR1 is SGHAT and CDR2 FQNNGV. The CDR3 length is 13 residues. In DNA, the CDR3 is TGTGCCAGCAGCTTCATGGGGAGCACTGAAGCTTTCTTT. Translated: CASSFMGSTEAFF.

Points on this clone: Distinct nucleotide sequences in the sample also encode this CDR3. The V and J genes are TRBV18 and TRBJ2-7; D could derive from TRBD1 or TRBD2 (6 bases each). CDR3 length equals 14 residues. V lost 5 bases to trimming and J lost 2 bases, with 13 bases between them. Germline CDR1 and CDR2: KGHSH and LQKENI. The CDR3 DNA sequence: TGTGCCAGCTCAACCGGGGGCGGCACCTACGAGCAGTACTTC. This sequence encodes CASSTGGGTYEQYF.

The CDR3, as DNA: TGTGCCAGTAGTATAGGGGGGACAGCGCCCTACGAGCAGTACTTC. Protein sequence: CASSIGGTAPYEQYF. The rearrangement joins TRBV19 to TRBJ2-7, with TRBD1 matching over 7 bases. Germline assignment: CDR1 LNHDA and CDR2 SQIVND (reference sequence). The CDR3 sequence is 15 residues long. V shed 1 base, J shed 2 bases, and the junction held 5 bases outside the gene matches.

With respect to this clone: This CDR3 is also generated by other DNA sequences in the sample. The CDR3 DNA is TGTGCCAGCTCACCACCGGTGGGAGAGACCCAGTACTTC. Translating gives CASSPPVGETQYF. This chain links TRBV18 with TRBJ2-5; no reliable D call. Germline CDR1 reads KGHSH; CDR2 reads LQKENI. The CDR3 has 13 residues. V lost 0 bases and J 4 bases, leaving 6 bases between the germline ends.

This sequence joins TRBV5-1 and TRBJ2-1, with D possibly called TRBD1 or TRBD2 (5 bases each). CDR1 and CDR2 from the germline V gene are SGHRS and YFSETQ. The V end lost 3 bases, the J end lost 0 bases, and 16 bases lay between the germline ends. CDR3 length: 17 amino acids. The CDR3 reads CASSSWSAGTSYNEQFF. The DNA for the CDR3 is TGCGCCAGCAGCTCCTGGTCCGCAGGGACCTCCTACAATGAGCAGTTCTTC.

The chain links TRBV19 to TRBJ2-5; 7 positions match TRBD1. CDR1 is LNHDA and CDR2 is SQIVND in the germline V gene (reference sequence). Trimming at V came to 10 bases and at J to 3 bases, leaving 8 bases not matched to a gene. The CDR3 length is 13 residues. The CDR3 region is CATIDRAKETQYF. CDR3 in DNA: TGTGCCACTATCGACAGGGCCAAAGAGACCCAGTACTTC.

The chain carries TRBV11-1 and TRBJ1-6; 8 bases are a match to TRBD1. Trimming took 6 bases from V and 7 from J; bases not matched to a gene: 5. Germline CDR1 and CDR2: SGHAT and FQDESV (reference sequence). The CDR3 length is 14 residues. The CDR3 DNA sequence: TGTGCCAGCAGAGCCGGGACAGGCAATTCACCCCTCCACTTT. As protein: CASRAGTGNSPLHF.

V gene TRBV5-1 combines with J gene TRBJ2-6; the D is unclear. The germline gives CDR1 SGHRS, CDR2 YFSETQ. The CDR3 is made up of 15 amino acids. V was clipped by 0 bases and J by 3 bases, with 7 bases between them. The CDR3 DNA is TGCGCCAGCAGCTTGGGAAGGGTTGGGGCCAACGTCCTGACTTTC. It translates to CASSLGRVGANVLTF.

This chain uses TRBV9 with TRBJ2-2; D not certain. Germline values: CDR1 SGDLS, CDR2 YYNGEE. This CDR3 is built from 15 residues. Trimming removed 0 bases from V and 6 bases from J, with 12 bases in between. The CDR3 protein is CASSVEGNVPGELFF. The CDR3 DNA sequence: TGTGCCAGCAGCGTAGAAGGAAACGTACCCGGGGAGCTGTTTTTT.

This chain connects TRBV10-3 to TRBJ1-1, with 7 bases identical to TRBD1. The CDR3 contains 14 residues. Trimming cost V 7 bases and J 4 bases; bases outside gene matches: 9. Germline V gene data show CDR1 as ENHRY and CDR2 as SYGVKD. CDR3 DNA: TGTGCCATCAACTCGCAGGGGGGTAGCACTGAAGCTTTCTTT. It yields the protein CAINSQGGSTEAFF.

This chain uses TRBV7-8 with TRBJ2-7; D may be TRBD2 (5 bases). Looked up from germline, CDR1 is SGHVS and CDR2 is FQNEAQ. V lost 3 bases to trimming and J lost 3 bases, with 15 bases between them. The CDR3 is 15 residues long. This chain's CDR3 is CASSFLPGSNYEQYF. Written as DNA, the CDR3 is TGTGCCAGCAGCTTCTTACCGGGGTCAAACTACGAGCAGTACTTC.

This rearrangement joins TRBV19 to TRBJ1-5; D may be TRBD1 (5 bases). V lost 8 bases to trimming and J lost 5 bases, with 19 bases between them. This CDR3 has 15 residues. CDR1 and CDR2 from the germline V gene are LNHDA and SQIVND (reference sequence). CDR3 DNA sequence: TGTGCCAGTTCCAGGAGGACCGGGGGTGATCAGCCCCAGCATTTT. Protein product: CASSRRTGGDQPQHF.

This chain connects TRBV6-6 to TRBJ2-7; 10 bases line up with TRBD2. The CDR3 is 16 residues long. Germline CDR1 is MNHNY and CDR2 is SVGAGI (reference sequence). V was pared by 2 bases and J by 4 bases, with 8 bases of the junction left unmatched. The CDR3: CASSYGLAGVSYEQYF. The CDR3 DNA follows: TGTGCCAGCAGTTACGGTCTAGCGGGAGTGTCTTACGAGCAGTACTTC.